The T cell receptor beta chain described here comes from a study of T cell responses to AZD1222 COVID-19 vaccine. General study points: Most donors were white British, females outnumbered males, and clonal diversity was possibly underestimated.

The repertoire was sequenced with immunoSEQ multiplex PCR; TCRdb's copy has only in-frame clones and lacks some. The table includes some 120,000 clones, approximately 88% detected once. As for this clone: Its antigen is not identified.

The sequenced sample was peripheral blood, obtained on day 0 of AZD1222 vaccination. This sequence originates from an adult in good health.

This CDR3 is CATSDTNTGINQPQHF. Here the CDR3 DNA reads TGTGCCACCAGTGATACCAACACAGGTATCAATCAGCCCCAGCATTTT. V and J are TRBV24-1 and TRBJ1-5; TRBD1 might be the D (5 bases). Trimming removed 3 bases at V and 3 bases at J, with 14 bases between. Looked up from germline, CDR1 is KGHDR and CDR2 is SFDVKD. The CDR3 runs to 16 residues.